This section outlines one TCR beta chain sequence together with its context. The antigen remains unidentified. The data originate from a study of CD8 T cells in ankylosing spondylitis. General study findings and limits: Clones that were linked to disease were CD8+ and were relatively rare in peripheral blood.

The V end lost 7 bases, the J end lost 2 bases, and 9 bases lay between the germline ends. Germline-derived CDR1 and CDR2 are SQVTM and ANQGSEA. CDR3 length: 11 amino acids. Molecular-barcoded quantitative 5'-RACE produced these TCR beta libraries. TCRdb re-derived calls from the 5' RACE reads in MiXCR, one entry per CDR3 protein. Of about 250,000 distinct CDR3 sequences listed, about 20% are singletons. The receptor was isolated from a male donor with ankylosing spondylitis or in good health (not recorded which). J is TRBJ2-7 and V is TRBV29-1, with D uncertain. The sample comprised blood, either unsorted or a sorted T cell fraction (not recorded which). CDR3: CSADGAYEQYF. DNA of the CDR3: TGCAGCGCCGACGGAGCCTACGAGCAGTACTTC.